This entry concerns a single TCR beta chain. This sample is drawn from a study of technical replicates of blood from a few donors. The assay was immunoSEQ multiplex PCR, and TCRdb's table has in-frame clones only and misses some. The table lists about 87,000 clones, 85% to 95% of them singletons, with approximately 0.35% in the top ten. The receptor comes from a human donor in good health. Sequencing was carried out using T cells isolated from PBMCs.

CDR3 region: CATREGLSNQPQHF. In DNA form, the CDR3 reads TGTGCCACCCGAGAGGGACTTAGCAATCAGCCCCAGCATTTT. The rearrangement links TRBV15 to TRBJ1-5, with D maybe TRBD1 (5 bases). The CDR3 is 14 residues long. V was shortened by 8 bases and J by 0 bases, with 11 bases between the two germline ends. Per germline, CDR1 LNHNV and CDR2 YYDKDF (reference sequence).